This T cell receptor (beta chain) was found in a study of T-cell memory formation after mild COVID-19. This clonotype has just a few counts. The CDR3 is made up of 16 amino acids. Between the trimmed V and J ends, which lost 1 base and 0 bases, there was a span of 12 bases. CDR1 is SGHTA and CDR2 is FQGNSA in the germline V gene. Barcoded TCR alpha and TCR beta cDNA libraries with UMIs came from 5'RACE using constant-segment primers. TCRdb re-called the 5' RACE reads with MiXCR, one entry per CDR3 protein. The sample contains about 340,000 distinct CDR3 sequences, approximately 15% of which appear only once.

This TCR came from a man aged 18-30 years who had mild COVID-19 (a few samples of this study predate the infection). Cell type and time point are not known. The sequenced material came from PBMCs or a T cell subset sorted from them (not recorded which). V usage is TRBV7-2 and J usage is TRBJ1-2; D gene unclear. The CDR3 loop is CASSLVGPLANYGYTF. The CDR3 DNA is TGTGCCAGCAGCTTAGTTGGGCCGTTAGCTAACTATGGCTACACCTTC.